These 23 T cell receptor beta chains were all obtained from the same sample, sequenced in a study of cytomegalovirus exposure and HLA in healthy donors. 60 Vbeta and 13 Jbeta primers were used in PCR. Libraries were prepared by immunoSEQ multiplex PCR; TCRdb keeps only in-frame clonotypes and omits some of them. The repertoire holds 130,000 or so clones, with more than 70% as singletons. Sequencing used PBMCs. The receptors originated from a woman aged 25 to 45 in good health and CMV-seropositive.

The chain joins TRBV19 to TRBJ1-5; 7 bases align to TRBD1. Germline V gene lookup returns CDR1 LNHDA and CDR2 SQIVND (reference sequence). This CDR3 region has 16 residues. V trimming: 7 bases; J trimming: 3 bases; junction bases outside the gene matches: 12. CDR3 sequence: CASILTGLEYNQPQHF. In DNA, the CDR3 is TGTGCCAGTATTTTGACAGGGCTAGAATACAATCAGCCCCAGCATTTT.

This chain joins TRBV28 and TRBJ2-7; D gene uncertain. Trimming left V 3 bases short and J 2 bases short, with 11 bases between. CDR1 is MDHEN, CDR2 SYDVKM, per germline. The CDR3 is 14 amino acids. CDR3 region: CASSFAPTPYEQYF. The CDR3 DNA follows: TGTGCCAGCAGTTTTGCGCCAACCCCCTACGAGCAGTACTTC.

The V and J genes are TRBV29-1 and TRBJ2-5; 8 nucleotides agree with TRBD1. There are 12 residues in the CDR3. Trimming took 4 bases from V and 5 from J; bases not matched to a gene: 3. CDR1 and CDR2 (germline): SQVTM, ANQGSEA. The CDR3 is CSVARGPETQYF. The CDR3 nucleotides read TGCAGCGTTGCCAGGGGGCCGGAGACCCAGTACTTC.

CDR3 bases: TGTGCCAGCAGGGGACAGGGGGCCCGCGAGCAGTACTTC. This sequence encodes CASRGQGAREQYF. The chain has TRBV28 and TRBJ2-7, with 12 bases that match TRBD1. CDR1 and CDR2 (germline): MDHEN, SYDVKM. The J segment lost 6 bases and the V segment lost 6 bases, leaving 3 bases of the junction unmatched. The CDR3 spans 13 residues.

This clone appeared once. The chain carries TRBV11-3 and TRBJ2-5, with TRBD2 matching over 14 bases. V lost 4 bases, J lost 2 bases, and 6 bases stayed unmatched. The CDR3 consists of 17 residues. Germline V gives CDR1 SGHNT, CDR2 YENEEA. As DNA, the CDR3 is TGTGCCAGCAGCTCCGGGACTAGCGGGGGCTGGCAAGAGACCCAGTACTTC. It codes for CASSSGTSGGWQETQYF.

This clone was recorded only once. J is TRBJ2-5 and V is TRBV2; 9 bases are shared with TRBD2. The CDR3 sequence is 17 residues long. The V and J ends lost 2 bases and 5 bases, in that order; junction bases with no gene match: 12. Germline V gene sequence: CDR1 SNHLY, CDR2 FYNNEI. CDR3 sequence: CASSETLAGGRRETQYF. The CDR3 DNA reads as TGTGCCAGCAGTGAAACCCTCGCGGGGGGGCGGCGGGAGACCCAGTACTTC. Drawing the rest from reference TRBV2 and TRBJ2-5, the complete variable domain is EPEVTQTPSHQVTQMGQEVILRCVPISNHLYFYWYRQILGQKVEFLVSFYNNEISEKSEIFDDQFSVERPDGSNFTLKIRSTKLEDSAMYFCASSETLAGGRRETQYFGPGTRLLVL.

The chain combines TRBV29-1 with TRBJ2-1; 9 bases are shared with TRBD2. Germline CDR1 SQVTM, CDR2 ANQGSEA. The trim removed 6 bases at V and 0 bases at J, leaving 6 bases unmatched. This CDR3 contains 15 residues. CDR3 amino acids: CSVFLSGSSYNEQFF. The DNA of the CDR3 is TGCAGCGTCTTCCTTAGCGGGAGCTCCTACAATGAGCAGTTCTTC.

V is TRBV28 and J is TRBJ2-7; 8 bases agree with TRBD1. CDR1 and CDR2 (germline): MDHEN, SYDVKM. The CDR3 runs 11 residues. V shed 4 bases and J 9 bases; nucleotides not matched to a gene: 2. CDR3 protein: CASSWTGRQYF. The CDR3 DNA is TGTGCCAGCAGTTGGACAGGGAGGCAGTACTTC.

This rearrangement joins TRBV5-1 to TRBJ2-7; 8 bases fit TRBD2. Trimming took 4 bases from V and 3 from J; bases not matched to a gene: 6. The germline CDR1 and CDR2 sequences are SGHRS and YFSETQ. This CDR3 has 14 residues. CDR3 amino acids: CASSVPTSGYEQYF. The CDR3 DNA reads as TGCGCCAGCAGCGTTCCTACTAGCGGCTACGAGCAGTACTTC. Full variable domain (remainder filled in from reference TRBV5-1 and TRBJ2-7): KAGVTQTPRYLIKTRGQQVTLSCSPISGHRSVSWYQQTPGQGLQFLFEYFSETQRNKGNFPGRFSGRQFSNSRSEMNVSTLELGDSALYLCASSVPTSGYEQYFGPGTRLTVT.

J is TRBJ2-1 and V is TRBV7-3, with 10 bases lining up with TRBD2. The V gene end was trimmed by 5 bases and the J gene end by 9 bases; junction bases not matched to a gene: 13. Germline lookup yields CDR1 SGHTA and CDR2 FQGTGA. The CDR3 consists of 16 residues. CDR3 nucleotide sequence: TGTGCCAGCAGCCAACAGGGACTAGCGTCTGGGGGTGAGCAGTTCTTC. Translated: CASSQQGLASGGEQFF.

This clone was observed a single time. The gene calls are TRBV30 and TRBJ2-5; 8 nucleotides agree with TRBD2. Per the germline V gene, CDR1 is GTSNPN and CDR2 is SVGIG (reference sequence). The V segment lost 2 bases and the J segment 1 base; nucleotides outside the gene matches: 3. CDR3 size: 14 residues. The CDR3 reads CAWSRLATQETQYF. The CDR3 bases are TGTGCCTGGAGTCGACTAGCGACCCAAGAGACCCAGTACTTC.

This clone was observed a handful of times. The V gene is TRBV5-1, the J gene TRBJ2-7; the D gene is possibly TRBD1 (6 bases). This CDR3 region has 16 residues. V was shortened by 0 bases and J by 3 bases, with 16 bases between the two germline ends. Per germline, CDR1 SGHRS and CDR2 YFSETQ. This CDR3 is CASSLAKDRPHYEQYF. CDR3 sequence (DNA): TGCGCCAGCAGCTTGGCTAAGGACAGACCTCACTACGAGCAGTACTTC.

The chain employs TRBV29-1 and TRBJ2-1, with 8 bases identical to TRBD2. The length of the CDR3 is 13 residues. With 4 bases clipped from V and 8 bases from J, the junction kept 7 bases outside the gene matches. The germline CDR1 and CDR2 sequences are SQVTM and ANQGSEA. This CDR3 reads CSVVPGGRDEQFF. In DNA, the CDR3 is TGCAGCGTTGTCCCGGGGGGGCGGGATGAGCAGTTCTTC.

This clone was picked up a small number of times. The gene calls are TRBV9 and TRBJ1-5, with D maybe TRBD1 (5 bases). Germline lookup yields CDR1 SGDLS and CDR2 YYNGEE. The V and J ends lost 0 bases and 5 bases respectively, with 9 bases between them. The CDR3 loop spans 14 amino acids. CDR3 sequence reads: CASSVGGEDQPQHF. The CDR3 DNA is TGTGCCAGCAGCGTAGGAGGGGAGGATCAGCCCCAGCATTTT.

The CDR3: CASSLTSSSGVDTQYF. Written as DNA, the CDR3 is TGTGCCAGCAGCTTAACGTCGAGTAGCGGGGTCGATACGCAGTATTTT. The chain couples TRBV7-3 to TRBJ2-3, with TRBD2 identical over 8 bases. Unmatched junction bases numbered 8, after V lost 0 bases and J lost 6 bases. CDR1 is SGHTA and CDR2 is FQGTGA in the germline V gene. This CDR3 spans 16 amino acids.

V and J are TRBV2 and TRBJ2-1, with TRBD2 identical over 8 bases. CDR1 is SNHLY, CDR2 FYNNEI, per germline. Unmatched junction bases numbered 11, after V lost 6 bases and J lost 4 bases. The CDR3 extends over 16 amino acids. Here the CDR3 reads CASRLAGGGNYNEQFF. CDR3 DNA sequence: TGTGCCAGCAGGCTGGCGGGGGGCGGGAATTACAATGAGCAGTTCTTC. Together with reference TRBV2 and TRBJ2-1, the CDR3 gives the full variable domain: EPEVTQTPSHQVTQMGQEVILRCVPISNHLYFYWYRQILGQKVEFLVSFYNNEISEKSEIFDDQFSVERPDGSNFTLKIRSTKLEDSAMYFCASRLAGGGNYNEQFFGPGTRLTVL.

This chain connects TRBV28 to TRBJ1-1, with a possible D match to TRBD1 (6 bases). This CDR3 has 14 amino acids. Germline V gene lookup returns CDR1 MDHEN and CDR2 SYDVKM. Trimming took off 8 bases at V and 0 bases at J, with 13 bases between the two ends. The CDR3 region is CASLSGGLNTEAFF. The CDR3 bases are TGTGCCAGCCTCTCCGGGGGGCTGAACACTGAAGCTTTCTTT.

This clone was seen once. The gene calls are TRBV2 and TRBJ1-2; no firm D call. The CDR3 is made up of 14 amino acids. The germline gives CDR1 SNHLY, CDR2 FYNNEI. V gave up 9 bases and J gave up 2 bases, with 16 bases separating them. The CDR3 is CARQSPQANYGYTF. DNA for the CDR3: TGTGCCAGACAGTCCCCCCAGGCCAACTATGGCTACACCTTC. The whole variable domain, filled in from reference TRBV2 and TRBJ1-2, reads EPEVTQTPSHQVTQMGQEVILRCVPISNHLYFYWYRQILGQKVEFLVSFYNNEISEKSEIFDDQFSVERPDGSNFTLKIRSTKLEDSAMYFCARQSPQANYGYTFGSGTRLTVV.

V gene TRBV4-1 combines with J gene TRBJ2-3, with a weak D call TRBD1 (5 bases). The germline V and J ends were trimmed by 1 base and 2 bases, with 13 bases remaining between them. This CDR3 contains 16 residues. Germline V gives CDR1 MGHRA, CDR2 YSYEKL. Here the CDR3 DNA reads TGCGCCAGCAGCCAAGCAGACAGATACTTCACAGATACGCAGTATTTT. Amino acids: CASSQADRYFTDTQYF.

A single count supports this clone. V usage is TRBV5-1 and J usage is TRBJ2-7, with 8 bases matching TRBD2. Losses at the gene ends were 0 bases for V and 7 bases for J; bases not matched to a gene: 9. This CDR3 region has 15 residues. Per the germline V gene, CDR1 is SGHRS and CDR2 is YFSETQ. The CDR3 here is CASSLELAGPLEQYF. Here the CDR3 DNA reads TGCGCCAGCAGCTTGGAGCTAGCGGGCCCCCTGGAGCAGTACTTC.

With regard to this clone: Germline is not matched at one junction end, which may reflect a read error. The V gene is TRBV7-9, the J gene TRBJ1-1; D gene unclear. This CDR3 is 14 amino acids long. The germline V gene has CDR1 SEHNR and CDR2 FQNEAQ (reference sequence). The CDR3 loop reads CSSSLVQPNTEAFF. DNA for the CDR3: TGTTCCAGCAGCTTAGTACAACCTAACACTGAAGCTTTCTTT.

The CDR3 region has the DNA TGCGCCAGCAGCGACAGGGGCGGCATGAACACTGAAGCTTTCTTT. This sequence encodes CASSDRGGMNTEAFF. The chain combines TRBV5-1 with TRBJ1-1; 8 nucleotides line up with TRBD1. CDR1 SGHRS and CDR2 YFSETQ come from the germline V gene. Trimming at V came to 4 bases and at J to 0 bases, leaving 5 bases not matched to a gene. This CDR3 is built from 15 residues. The entire variable domain, with the rest obtained from reference TRBV5-1 and TRBJ1-1, is as follows: KAGVTQTPRYLIKTRGQQVTLSCSPISGHRSVSWYQQTPGQGLQFLFEYFSETQRNKGNFPGRFSGRQFSNSRSEMNVSTLELGDSALYLCASSDRGGMNTEAFFGQGTRLTVV.

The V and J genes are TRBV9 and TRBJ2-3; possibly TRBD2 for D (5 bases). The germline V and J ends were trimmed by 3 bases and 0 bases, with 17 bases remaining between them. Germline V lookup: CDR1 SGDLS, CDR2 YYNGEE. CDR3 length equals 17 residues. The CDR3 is CASSASAWERSTDTQYF. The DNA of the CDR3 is TGTGCCAGCAGCGCTTCCGCCTGGGAGCGGAGCACAGATACGCAGTATTTT.